These 32 T cell receptor beta chains originate from one sample sequenced in a study of chemoradiotherapy in HPV16-positive cancers. TCRdb's table, derived via immunoSEQ multiplex PCR, lists solely in-frame clones and lacks some. The repertoire has about 14,000 clones, around 79% of them found once; the top ten carry roughly a tenth. The sample was acquired from a patient who underwent chemoradiotherapy. All receptors derive from a human donor with HPV-associated anogenital cancer.

The chain carries TRBV5-8 and TRBJ2-1; 8 nucleotides align to TRBD2. Germline V gene sequence: CDR1 SGHTS, CDR2 YDEGEE. After removal of 0 bases from V and 3 bases from J, the junction contained 2 bases not matched to a gene. The CDR3 runs to 15 residues. The CDR3 bases are TGTGCCAGCAGCTTGGGGGCGGGAGGCTACAATGAGCAGTTCTTC. Translation: CASSLGAGGYNEQFF.

This clone was counted once. V is TRBV5-8 and J is TRBJ2-4, with D tentatively TRBD2 (7 bases). CDR3 length: 14 amino acids. Germline lookup yields CDR1 SGHTS and CDR2 YDEGEE. V was cut by 6 bases and J by 8 bases, with 18 bases left in between. The CDR3 DNA is TGTGCCAGCAAAAAATCGGGGGGCGGGCACATTCAGTACTTC. Protein sequence: CASKKSGGGHIQYF.

This clone was seen a single time. This chain connects TRBV2 to TRBJ1-2; weak D call: TRBD1 (6 bases). V lost 6 bases, J lost 2 bases, and 10 bases lay in between. This CDR3 is built from 13 residues. Germline-derived CDR1 and CDR2 are SNHLY and FYNNEI. The CDR3: CASSAQGNYGYTF. As DNA, the CDR3 is TGTGCCAGCAGCGCCCAGGGGAACTATGGCTACACCTTC.

The chain employs TRBV18 and TRBJ1-2; D uncertain. Germline CDR1 KGHSH, CDR2 LQKENI. CDR3 length equals 13 residues. Trimming left V 3 bases short and J 8 bases short, with 13 bases between. CDR3 protein: CASSPETAGGYTF. CDR3 DNA sequence: TGTGCCAGCTCACCGGAAACAGCTGGGGGCTACACCTTC.

The chain recombines TRBV5-1 with TRBJ2-5; D possibly corresponds to TRBD1 (6 bases). The ends were cut back, 1 base at V and 5 bases at J, with 15 bases in the middle. The CDR3 loop spans 15 amino acids. Germline loops: CDR1 SGHRS, CDR2 YFSETQ. In nucleotides, the CDR3 is TGCGCCAGCAGCTTGCGGGGACACAAAGCGGAGACCCAGTACTTC. Encoded protein: CASSLRGHKAETQYF.

The chain has TRBV28 and TRBJ1-2; TRBD1 might be the D (5 bases). Germline CDR1 reads MDHEN; CDR2 reads SYDVKM. The V and J ends lost 8 bases and 4 bases respectively, with 17 bases between them. CDR3 size: 14 residues. The CDR3 protein is CASQGTLASYGYTF. The CDR3 coding sequence is TGTGCCAGCCAAGGGACCCTCGCCTCCTATGGCTACACCTTC.

This CDR3 reads CASSLLAGGSYEQYF. The CDR3 region has the DNA TGTGCCAGCAGTTTACTAGCGGGAGGATCCTACGAGCAGTACTTC. The J gene is TRBJ2-7, the V gene TRBV6-5; 12 bases fit TRBD2. Germline CDR1 and CDR2: MNHEY and SVGAGI. Trimming cost V 4 bases and J 1 base; bases outside gene matches: 2. This CDR3 spans 15 amino acids.

As to this clone: The junction and the germline gene differ at one end; a read error may be behind it. The chain is built from TRBV28 and TRBJ2-3; 8 bases align to TRBD2. CDR3 size: 14 residues. CDR1 is MDHEN, CDR2 SYDVKM, per germline. CDR3 DNA: TGTGCCAGCAGTTTTGATTTCGGGGGGGGTGTGGTTGAATTT. This translates into CASSFDFGGGVVEF.

The chain couples TRBV7-2 to TRBJ2-3, with D hard to call. This CDR3 region has 11 residues. V lost 5 bases and J lost 9, with 9 bases in between. Germline CDR1 reads SGHTA; CDR2 reads FQGNSA. DNA of the CDR3: TGTGCCAGCAGCCCCCCTGGAACGCAGTATTTT. Its protein product is CASSPPGTQYF.

CDR3 region: CASSWGLGDGYTF. The CDR3 nucleotides read TGTGCCAGCAGCTGGGGGCTAGGAGATGGCTACACCTTC. The V and J genes are TRBV5-6 and TRBJ1-2; tentative D call: TRBD1 (6 bases). This CDR3 has 13 amino acids. In germline, CDR1 is SGHDT, CDR2 YYEEEE. V was cut by 3 bases and J by 6 bases, with 12 bases left in between. Drawing the rest from reference TRBV5-6 and TRBJ1-2, the complete variable domain is DAGVTQSPTHLIKTRGQQVTLRCSPKSGHDTVSWYQQALGQGPQFIFQYYEEEERQRGNFPDRFSGHQFPNYSSELNVNALLLGDSALYLCASSWGLGDGYTFGSGTRLTVV.

The sample holds a few counts of this clone. This chain connects TRBV5-6 to TRBJ1-4; 9 bases align to TRBD1. Germline assignment: CDR1 SGHDT and CDR2 YYEEEE. The V segment lost 2 bases and the J segment 5 bases; nucleotides outside the gene matches: 4. The CDR3 length is 15 residues. CDR3 in amino acids: CASSLTGTGNEKLFF. Written as DNA, the CDR3 is TGTGCCAGCAGCTTAACCGGGACAGGGAATGAAAAACTGTTTTTT.

This chain connects TRBV7-9 to TRBJ2-7; D not resolved. V was trimmed by 6 bases and J by 7 bases, leaving 13 bases between them. Per germline, CDR1 SEHNR and CDR2 FQNEAQ (reference sequence). CDR3 length: 12 residues. CDR3 sequence reads: CASSSAASEQYF. DNA for the CDR3: TGTGCCAGCAGTTCAGCTGCGAGTGAGCAGTACTTC.

This rearrangement joins TRBV13 to TRBJ2-3; D not resolved. CDR3 length: 15 amino acids. The germline gives CDR1 PRHDT, CDR2 FYEKMQ (reference sequence). Trimming shortened V by 2 bases and J by 5 bases, and 14 bases separated the two germline ends. The CDR3, as DNA: TGTGCCAGCAGCTTATACTACAGCAGAGGAGATACGCAGTATTTT. It codes for CASSLYYSRGDTQYF.

This chain uses TRBV18 with TRBJ2-1, with 13 bases matching TRBD2. With V trimmed by 1 base and J by 0 bases, 9 bases remained unmatched. The germline CDR1 and CDR2 sequences are KGHSH and LQKENI. This CDR3 has 20 amino acids. The CDR3 here is CASSPQPGLAGTISYNEQFF. The DNA of the CDR3 is TGTGCCAGCTCACCACAGCCGGGACTAGCGGGAACCATCTCCTACAATGAGCAGTTCTTC.

The chain carries TRBV2 and TRBJ1-2; D might be TRBD1 (6 bases). This CDR3 contains 15 residues. Germline V gene data show CDR1 as SNHLY and CDR2 as FYNNEI. Deletions cut 7 bases from V and 2 bases from J, with 17 bases between. The chain's CDR3 is CASIFAGGANYGYTF. The DNA of the CDR3 is TGTGCCAGCATATTTGCCGGGGGGGCGAACTATGGCTACACCTTC.

This clone was detected only a few times. V usage is TRBV7-9 and J usage is TRBJ2-2, with D hard to call. Germline values: CDR1 SEHNR, CDR2 FQNEAQ (reference sequence). The CDR3 runs to 13 residues. Between the trimmed V and J ends, which lost 3 bases and 3 bases, there was a span of 5 bases. CDR3 sequence reads: CASSFGDTGELFF. In DNA form, the CDR3 reads TGTGCCAGCAGCTTCGGAGACACCGGGGAGCTGTTTTTT.

Here the CDR3 reads CSVGLAGEETQYF. The CDR3 DNA follows: TGCAGCGTGGGACTAGCGGGAGAAGAGACCCAGTACTTC. The chain links TRBV29-1 to TRBJ2-5, with 14 nucleotides matching TRBD2. The CDR3 sequence is 13 residues long. The germline gives CDR1 SQVTM, CDR2 ANQGSEA. V lost 6 bases, J lost 3 bases, and 0 bases stayed unmatched.

The chain uses TRBV11-2 and TRBJ2-1; the match to TRBD2 covers 7 bases. The CDR3 is 14 amino acids. The ends lost 5 bases at V and 4 bases at J; junction bases unmatched: 5. Germline V gene lookup returns CDR1 SGHAT and CDR2 FQNNGV. CDR3 sequence: CASSESSGYNEQFF. Written as DNA, the CDR3 is TGTGCCAGCAGCGAGTCTAGCGGTTACAATGAGCAGTTCTTC.

The V and J genes are TRBV4-1 and TRBJ1-1; no firm D call. Germline lookup yields CDR1 MGHRA and CDR2 YSYEKL. The V and J ends lost 1 base and 4 bases respectively, with 1 base between them. The CDR3 runs to 11 residues. CDR3 DNA sequence: TGCGCCAGCAGCCAAGGCACTGAAGCTTTCTTT. Translated: CASSQGTEAFF.

The CDR3 DNA follows: TGTGCCAGCAGCGTACAGGGTGGCACTGAAGCTTTCTTT. Its protein is CASSVQGGTEAFF. The chain recombines TRBV9 with TRBJ1-1; TRBD1 might be the D (5 bases). CDR1 is SGDLS, CDR2 YYNGEE, per germline. The length of the CDR3 is 13 residues. Trimming shortened V by 1 base and J by 4 bases, and 8 bases separated the two germline ends.

This chain connects TRBV7-9 to TRBJ1-2; D is unresolved. CDR1 SEHNR and CDR2 FQNEAQ come from the germline V gene (reference sequence). The CDR3 has 14 residues. Trimming pared 7 bases from V and 7 bases from J, leaving 19 bases between. CDR3 protein: CASTPPKPTIGYTF. The DNA for the CDR3 is TGTGCCAGCACCCCCCCGAAGCCGACAATTGGCTACACCTTC.

This clone was found a few times. The chain joins TRBV7-3 to TRBJ2-2; D possibly uses TRBD1 or TRBD2 (5 bases each). CDR1 and CDR2 from the germline V gene are SGHTA and FQGTGA. V was trimmed by 3 bases and J by 6 bases, leaving 14 bases between them. The CDR3 consists of 15 residues. CDR3 loop: CASSFGTRPPGELFF. The DNA for the CDR3 is TGTGCCAGCAGCTTCGGGACCCGGCCCCCCGGGGAGCTGTTTTTT.

This clone was found a few times. V gene TRBV6-1 combines with J gene TRBJ1-2; 7 nucleotides align to TRBD1. CDR1 and CDR2 from the germline V gene are MNHNS and SASEGT. CDR3 length: 13 residues. V trimming: 6 bases; J trimming: 8 bases; junction bases outside the gene matches: 9. The CDR3: CASSGQGEGGYTF. The CDR3 DNA is TGTGCCAGCAGCGGCCAGGGGGAGGGAGGCTACACCTTC.

The DNA for the CDR3 is TGTGCCATCAGTGAGCATGTGGACTCATTCTACAATGAGCAGTTCTTC. Protein: CAISEHVDSFYNEQFF. The chain is built from TRBV10-3 and TRBJ2-1; D possibly corresponds to TRBD2 (5 bases). Trimming left V 2 bases short and J 3 bases short, with 14 bases between. The germline V gene encodes CDR1 ENHRY and CDR2 SYGVKD. The CDR3 loop spans 16 amino acids.

The J gene is TRBJ1-2, the V gene TRBV19; tentatively, D is TRBD1 (6 bases). V shed 6 bases and J shed 5 bases, with 16 bases lying between them. CDR1 is LNHDA, CDR2 SQIVND, per germline (reference sequence). The CDR3 loop spans 14 amino acids. The DNA of the CDR3 is TGTGCCAGTAGCCGGACAGCTCCCGCTTATGGCTACACCTTC. This gives the protein CASSRTAPAYGYTF.

The CDR3: CASSWGDRPSYEQYF. In nucleotides, the CDR3 is TGTGCCAGTAGTTGGGGGGACAGACCCTCCTACGAGCAGTACTTC. This chain uses TRBV19 with TRBJ2-7; perhaps TRBD1 as D (7 bases). This CDR3 has 15 residues. Trimming took off 5 bases at V and 0 bases at J, with 14 bases between the two ends. Germline values: CDR1 LNHDA, CDR2 SQIVND (reference sequence).

This clone has a handful of counts. The chain recombines TRBV6-4 with TRBJ2-3, with 9 bases identical to TRBD2. With V trimmed by 5 bases and J by 4 bases, 13 bases remained unmatched. Germline V gene sequence: CDR1 MRHNA, CDR2 SNTAGT. CDR3 length equals 17 residues. CDR3 nucleotide sequence: TGTGCCAGCAGTCTCAGTAGCGGGAGTGGGCTTCCAGATACGCAGTATTTT. Amino acid sequence: CASSLSSGSGLPDTQYF.

This clone was counted once. The V gene is TRBV7-9, the J gene TRBJ1-3; TRBD1 is a possible D gene (6 bases). The CDR3 spans 16 residues. The V end lost 5 bases, the J end lost 2 bases, and 16 bases lay between the germline ends. Per the germline V gene, CDR1 is SEHNR and CDR2 is FQNEAQ (reference sequence). CDR3 sequence: CASSQAVGTPGNTIYF. The CDR3 DNA is TGTGCCAGCAGCCAAGCCGTGGGGACACCTGGAAACACCATATATTTT.

About this clone itself: The same CDR3 is also encoded by other DNA sequences in this sample. The chain carries TRBV19 and TRBJ2-5; D is unclear. The CDR3 totals 12 residues. From germline, CDR1 is LNHDA and CDR2 SQIVND (reference sequence). Trimming took 3 bases from V and 5 from J, leaving 7 bases between them. The CDR3 DNA reads as TGTGCCAGTAGTATCCCCGGTGAGACCCAGTACTTC. It specifies CASSIPGETQYF.

This chain connects TRBV5-1 to TRBJ1-2, with TRBD1 matching 7 bases. V lost 2 bases and J lost 7; bases outside the gene matches: 2. The CDR3 is 12 residues long. Germline-derived CDR1 and CDR2 are SGHRS and YFSETQ. The CDR3 sequence: CASSLQGLGYTF. CDR3 coding DNA: TGCGCCAGCAGCTTACAGGGGCTTGGCTACACCTTC.

The chain combines TRBV18 with TRBJ2-3; TRBD1 matches at 7 bases. After removal of 3 bases from V and 4 bases from J, the junction contained 10 bases not matched to a gene. Germline V gives CDR1 KGHSH, CDR2 LQKENI. CDR3 length equals 16 residues. The CDR3 sequence: CASSPLTGVESDTQYF. CDR3 sequence (DNA): TGTGCCAGCTCACCCCTTACAGGGGTGGAGTCAGATACGCAGTATTTT.

This rearrangement joins TRBV20-1 to TRBJ1-2; no clear D. Germline CDR1 and CDR2: DFQATT and SNEGSKA (reference sequence). CDR3 length: 11 residues. Trimming stripped 6 bases from V and 2 bases from J, with 7 bases between. The CDR3 sequence is CSAPGNYGYTF. DNA of the CDR3: TGCAGTGCACCCGGGAACTATGGCTACACCTTC.